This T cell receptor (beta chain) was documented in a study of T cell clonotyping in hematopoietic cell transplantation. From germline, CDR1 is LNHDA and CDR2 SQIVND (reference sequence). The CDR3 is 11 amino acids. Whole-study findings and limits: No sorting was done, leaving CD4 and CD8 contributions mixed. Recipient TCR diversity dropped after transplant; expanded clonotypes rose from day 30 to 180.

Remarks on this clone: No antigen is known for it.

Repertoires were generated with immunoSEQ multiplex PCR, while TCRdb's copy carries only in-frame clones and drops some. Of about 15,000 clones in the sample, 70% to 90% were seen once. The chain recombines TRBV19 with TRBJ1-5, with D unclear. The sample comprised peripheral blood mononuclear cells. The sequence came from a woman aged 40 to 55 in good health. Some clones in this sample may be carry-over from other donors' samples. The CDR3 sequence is CLKTSNQPQHF. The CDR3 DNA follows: TGTCTAAAGACTAGCAATCAGCCCCAGCATTTT. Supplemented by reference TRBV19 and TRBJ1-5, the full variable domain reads DGGITQSPKYLFRKEGQNVTLSCEQNLNHDAMYWYRQDPGQGLRLIYYSQIVNDFQKGDIAEGYSVSREKKESFPLTVTSAQKNPTAFYLCLKTSNQPQHFGDGTRLSIL.